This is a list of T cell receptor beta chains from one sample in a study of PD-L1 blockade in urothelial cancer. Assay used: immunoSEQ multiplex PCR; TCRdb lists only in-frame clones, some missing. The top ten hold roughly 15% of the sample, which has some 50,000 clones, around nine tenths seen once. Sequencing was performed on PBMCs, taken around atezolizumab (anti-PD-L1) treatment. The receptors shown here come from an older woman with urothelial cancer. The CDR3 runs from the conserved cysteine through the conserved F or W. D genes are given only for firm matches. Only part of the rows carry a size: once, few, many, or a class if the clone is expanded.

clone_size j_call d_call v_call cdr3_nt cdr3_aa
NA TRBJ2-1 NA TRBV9 TGTGCCAGCACGACGGCAGGGGTTTATTCCTACAATGAGCAGTTCTTC CASTTAGVYSYNEQFF
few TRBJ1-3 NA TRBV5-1 TGCGCCAGCAGCTTAGCACTAGGGGGCTCTGGAAACACCATATATTTT CASSLALGGSGNTIYF
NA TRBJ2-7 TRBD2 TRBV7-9 TGCGCCAGCAGCCAAGTCACGGGAGGGCGCGAGCAGTACTTC CASSQVTGGREQYF
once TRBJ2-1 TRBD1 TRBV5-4 TGTGCCAGCAGCCCACAGACAGGGGGCGACGATGAGCAGTTCTTC CASSPQTGGDDEQFF
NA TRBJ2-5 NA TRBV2 TGTGCCAGCAGCACCCCACAGGGTCGGGAAGAGACCCAGTACTTC CASSTPQGREETQYF
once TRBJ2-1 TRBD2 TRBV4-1 TGCGCCAGCAGCCTGATACTAGCGGACAATGAGCAGTTCTTC CASSLILADNEQFF
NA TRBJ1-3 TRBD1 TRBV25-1 TGTGCCTGGGGACAGGCTGGAAACACCATATATTTT CAWGQAGNTIYF
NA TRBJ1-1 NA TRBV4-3 TGCGCCAGCAGCCAAGATCTTCGGGGAAACACTGAAGCTTTCTTT CASSQDLRGNTEAFF
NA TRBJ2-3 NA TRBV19 TGTGCCAGTAGTATGGGGCTGCCAGATACGCAGTATTTT CASSMGLPDTQYF
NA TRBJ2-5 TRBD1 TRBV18 TGTGCCAGCTCACCACGGACAGGGGGTCAAGGGCAAGAGACCCAGTACTTC CASSPRTGGQGQETQYF
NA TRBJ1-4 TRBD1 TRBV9 TGTGCCAGCAGCGCATTCGGGACAGGGAGCGAAAAACTGTTTTTT CASSAFGTGSEKLFF
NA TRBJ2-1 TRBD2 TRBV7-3 TGTGCCAGCAGCTCGCGGGGGGGCCCCTACAATGAGCAGTTCTTC CASSSRGGPYNEQFF
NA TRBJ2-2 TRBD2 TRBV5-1 TGCGCCAGCAGCCCCGGACTAGCGGGGACGTCCGGGGAGCTGTTTTTT CASSPGLAGTSGELFF
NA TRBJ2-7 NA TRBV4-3 TGCGCCAGCAGCCACGGAACAGGGTACGAGCAGTACTTC CASSHGTGYEQYF
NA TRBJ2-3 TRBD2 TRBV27 TGTGCCAGCAGTTTTAGCGGGGGATCCACAGATACGCAGTATTTT CASSFSGGSTDTQYF
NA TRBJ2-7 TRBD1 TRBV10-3 TGTGCCATCAGCGACACCAGGGGGTACGAGCAGTACTTC CAISDTRGYEQYF
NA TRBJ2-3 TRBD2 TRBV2 TGTGCCAGCACCCCCGGACTAGGCCGGGGGGTGGGCACAGATACGCAGTATTTT CASTPGLGRGVGTDTQYF
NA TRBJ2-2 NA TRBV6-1 TGTGCCAGCAGTGAAGCCCGCACCGGGGAGCTGTTTTTT CASSEARTGELFF
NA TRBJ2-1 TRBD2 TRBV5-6 TGTGCCAGCAGCTTGGTTGTTAGCGGGGAAGCCACCTACAATGAGCAGTTCTTC CASSLVVSGEATYNEQFF
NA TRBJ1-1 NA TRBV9 TGTGCCAGCAGTAGGGGGTCTCTAGGGAACACTGAAGCTTTCTTT CASSRGSLGNTEAFF
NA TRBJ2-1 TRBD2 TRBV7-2 TGTGCCAGCAGCTTTCGTGGACTAGCGGTCGAAGTACTGTACAATGAGCAGTTCTTC CASSFRGLAVEVLYNEQFF
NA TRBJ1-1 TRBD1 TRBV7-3 TGTGCCAGCAGCACCGACAGGGGTCCGGCTTTCTTT CASSTDRGPAFF
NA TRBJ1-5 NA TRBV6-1 TGTGCCAGCAGTGGCGAACTCAATCAGCCCCAGCATTTT CASSGELNQPQHF
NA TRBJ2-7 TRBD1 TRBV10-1 TGCGCCAGCTCGGGACAGGGGTCCTACGAGCAGTACTTC CASSGQGSYEQYF
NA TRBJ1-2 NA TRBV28 TGTGCCAGCACCGATAGCGGGAAGTACTATGGCTACACCTTC CASTDSGKYYGYTF
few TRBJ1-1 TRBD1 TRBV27 TGTGCCAGCAGCCAGACAGGGGGGGAAGCTTTCTTT CASSQTGGEAFF
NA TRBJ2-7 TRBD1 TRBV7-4 TGTGCCAGCAGCCGATGGGACAGGCTCGAAATCTACGAGCAGTACTTC CASSRWDRLEIYEQYF
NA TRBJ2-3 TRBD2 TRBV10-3 TGTGCCATCAGACCCGGGACTAGCGGGGGGGCCTCTCCAGATACGCAGTATTTT CAIRPGTSGGASPDTQYF
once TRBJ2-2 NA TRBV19 TGTGCCAGTACCCGCGACTACACCGGGGAGCTGTTTTTT CASTRDYTGELFF
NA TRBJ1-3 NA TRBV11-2 TGTGCCAGCAGCGAGGTGCTCTCTGGAAACACCATATATTTT CASSEVLSGNTIYF
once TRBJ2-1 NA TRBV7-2 TGTGCCAGCAAGGGGGAGAACTACAATGAGCAGTTCTTC CASKGENYNEQFF
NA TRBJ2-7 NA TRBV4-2 TGTGCCAGCAGCCAGGGGACATCCCTCTACGAGCAGTACTTC CASSQGTSLYEQYF
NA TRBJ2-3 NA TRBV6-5 TGTGCCAGCAGTCGGAGGGGAAGCACAGATACGCAGTATTTT CASSRRGSTDTQYF
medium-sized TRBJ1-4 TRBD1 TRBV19 TGTGCCAGTAGTCTTCCTCGGACAGGGGGGAATGAAAAACTGTTTTTT CASSLPRTGGNEKLFF
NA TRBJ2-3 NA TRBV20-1 TGCAGTGCCAACACACCGAATACGCAGTATTTT CSANTPNTQYF
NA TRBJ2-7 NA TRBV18 TGTGCCAGCTCACCATTTGGGGCCACGAACTACGAGCAGTACTTC CASSPFGATNYEQYF
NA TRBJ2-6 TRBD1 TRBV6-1 TGTGCCAGCAGACGGACAGGGTCTGGGGCCAACGTCCTGACTTTC CASRRTGSGANVLTF
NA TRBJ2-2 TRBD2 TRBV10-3 TGTGCCACCGCGGGAGGCTCCGGGGAGCTGTTTTTT CATAGGSGELFF
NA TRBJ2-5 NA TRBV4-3 TGCGCCAGCAGCCAGATCAAGGGAGACCAAGAGACCCAGTACTTC CASSQIKGDQETQYF
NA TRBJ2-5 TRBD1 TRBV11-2 TGTGCCAGCAGCGAAACAGGGGGGACCCAGTACTTC CASSETGGTQYF
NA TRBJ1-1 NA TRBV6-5 TGTGCCAGCAGCCTCGGAGAGAACACTGAAGCTTTCTTT CASSLGENTEAFF
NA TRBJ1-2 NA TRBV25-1 TGTGCCAGCAGTGAATACTCCGGACAGCGTGATGGCTACACCTTC CASSEYSGQRDGYTF
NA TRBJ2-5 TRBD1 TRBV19 TGTGCCAGTAACGAGGCAGGGGGTCACGAGACCCAGTACTTC CASNEAGGHETQYF
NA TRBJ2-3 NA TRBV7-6 TGTGCCAGCAGCCCCCTCCAGGATACGCAGTATTTT CASSPLQDTQYF
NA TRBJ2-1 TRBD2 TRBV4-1 TGCGCCAGCACCAAACGCGGGACTAGCGAATACAATGAGCAGTTCTTC CASTKRGTSEYNEQFF
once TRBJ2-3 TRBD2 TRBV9 TGTGCCAGCAGCCCGGGACTAGCGGCAGATACGCAGTATTTT CASSPGLAADTQYF
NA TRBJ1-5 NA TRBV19 TGTGCCAGTAGTACCGTGAGGGAATTCCGCAATCAGCCCCAGCATTTT CASSTVREFRNQPQHF
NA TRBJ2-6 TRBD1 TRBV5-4 TGTGCCAGCAGCCGACCCCCAGGGGGTCCCTCTGGGGCCAACGTCCTGACTTTC CASSRPPGGPSGANVLTF
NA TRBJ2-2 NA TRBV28 TGTGCCAGCAGAGCATTGATGCCGGTAACCGGGGAGCTGTTTTTT CASRALMPVTGELFF
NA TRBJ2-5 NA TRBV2 TGTGCCAGCAGTGACCCGGCGGGATTCCAAGAGACCCAGTACTTC CASSDPAGFQETQYF
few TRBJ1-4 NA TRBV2 TGTGCCAGCCAAGGGGGTGAAAAACTGTTTTTT CASQGGEKLFF
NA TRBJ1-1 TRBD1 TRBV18 TGTGCCAGCTCATTGGACAGGGATGGGACTGAAGCTTTCTTT CASSLDRDGTEAFF
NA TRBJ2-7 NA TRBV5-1 TGCGCCAGTAAAGGGGAATACGAGCAGTACTTC CASKGEYEQYF
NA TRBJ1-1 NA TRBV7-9 TGTGCCAGCAGCGAAGGGGGGGGATTCCATTCTGTCCGAACTGAAGCTTTCTTT CASSEGGGFHSVRTEAFF
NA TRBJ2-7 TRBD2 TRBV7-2 TGTGCCAGCAGCTATTCGGGGGGCTCCTACGAGCAGTACTTC CASSYSGGSYEQYF
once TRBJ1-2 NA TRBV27 TGTGCCAGCAGTCCCCTGACAGATCTCCCCTATGGCTACACCTTC CASSPLTDLPYGYTF
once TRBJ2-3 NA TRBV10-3 TGTGCCAGCTGGACAGAGTTAGATACGCAGTATTTT CASWTELDTQYF
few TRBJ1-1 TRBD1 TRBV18 TGTGCCAGCTCACCATTGACAGGGGGCTCTGAAGCTTTCTTT CASSPLTGGSEAFF
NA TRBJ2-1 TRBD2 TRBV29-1 TGCAGCGCCGGACTAGCGGGAGTTGAGCAGTTCTTC CSAGLAGVEQFF